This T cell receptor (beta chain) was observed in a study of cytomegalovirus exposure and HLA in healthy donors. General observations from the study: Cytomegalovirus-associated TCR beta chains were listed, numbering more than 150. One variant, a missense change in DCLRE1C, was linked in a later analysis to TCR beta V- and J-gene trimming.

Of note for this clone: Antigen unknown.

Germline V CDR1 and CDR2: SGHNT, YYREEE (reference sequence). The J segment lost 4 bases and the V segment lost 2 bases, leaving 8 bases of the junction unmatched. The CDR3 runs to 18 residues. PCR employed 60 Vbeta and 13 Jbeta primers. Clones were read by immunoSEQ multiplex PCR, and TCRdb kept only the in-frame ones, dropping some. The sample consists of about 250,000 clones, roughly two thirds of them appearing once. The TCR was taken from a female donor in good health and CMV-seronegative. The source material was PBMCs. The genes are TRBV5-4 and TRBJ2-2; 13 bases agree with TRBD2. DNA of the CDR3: TGTGCCAGCAGCTTACTAGCGGGAGGGCCGGGGGGCACCGGGGAGCTGTTTTTT. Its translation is CASSLLAGGPGGTGELFF.